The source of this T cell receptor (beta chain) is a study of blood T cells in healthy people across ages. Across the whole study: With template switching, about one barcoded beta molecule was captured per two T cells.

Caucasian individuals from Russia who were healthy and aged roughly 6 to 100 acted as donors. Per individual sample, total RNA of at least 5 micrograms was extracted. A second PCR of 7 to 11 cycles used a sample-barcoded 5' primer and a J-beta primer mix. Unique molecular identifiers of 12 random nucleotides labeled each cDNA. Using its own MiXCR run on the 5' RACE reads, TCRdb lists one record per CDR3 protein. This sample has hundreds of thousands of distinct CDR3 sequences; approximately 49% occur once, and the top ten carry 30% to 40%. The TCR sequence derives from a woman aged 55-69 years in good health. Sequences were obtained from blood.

The DNA for the CDR3 is TGTGCCACCGGGACCGAAATTCGATCGGACTATGGCTACACCTTC. Translation: CATGTEIRSDYGYTF. This chain connects TRBV6-2 or TRBV6-3 to TRBJ1-2; D might be TRBD1 (5 bases). There are 15 residues in the CDR3. V shed 10 bases and J shed 3 bases, with 21 bases lying between them. Germline CDR1 MNHEY, CDR2 SVGEGT.